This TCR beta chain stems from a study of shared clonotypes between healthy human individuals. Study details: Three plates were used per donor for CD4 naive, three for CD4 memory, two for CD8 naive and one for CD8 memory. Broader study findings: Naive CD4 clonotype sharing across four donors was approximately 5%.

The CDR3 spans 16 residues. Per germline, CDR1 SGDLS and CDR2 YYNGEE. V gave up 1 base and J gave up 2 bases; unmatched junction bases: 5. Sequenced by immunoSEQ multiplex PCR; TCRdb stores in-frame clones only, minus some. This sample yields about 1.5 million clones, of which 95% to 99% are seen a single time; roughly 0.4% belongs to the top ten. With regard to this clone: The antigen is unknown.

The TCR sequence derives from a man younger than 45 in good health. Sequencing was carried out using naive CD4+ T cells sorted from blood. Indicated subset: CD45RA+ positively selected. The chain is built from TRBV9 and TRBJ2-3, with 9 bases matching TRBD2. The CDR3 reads CASSVSSSGNTDTQYF. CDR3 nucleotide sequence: TGTGCCAGCAGCGTATCGTCTAGCGGGAACACAGATACGCAGTATTTT.